These T cell receptor beta chains were read from a single sample in a study of shared clonotypes between healthy human individuals. The table came from immunoSEQ multiplex PCR; TCRdb's copy has only in-frame clones and leaves some out. The repertoire has around 1.9 million clones, around 95% of them found once; the top ten carry 1.5% to 2%. The material sequenced was naive CD8+ T cells from PBMCs. The receptors here all came from a man aged 18 to 29 in good health. Some clones in this sample may be carry-over from other donors' samples. The CDR3 runs from the conserved cysteine through the conserved F or W. The D gene is left open where the match is weak. Where a row states a size, it is once, few, many or the class of an expanded clone; other rows omit it.

>TRBJ2-5|-|-|TRBV4-3
CASSQDIGGGKTQYF
TGCGCCAGCAGCCAAGATATAGGGGGAGGAAAGACCCAGTACTTC
>TRBJ1-2|-|-|TRBV6-5
CASSLGEAYGYTF
TGTGCCAGCAGTTTGGGGGAGGCCTATGGCTACACCTTC
>TRBJ2-6|-|-|TRBV25-1
CASGTSSGANVLTF
TGTGCCAGCGGAACAAGCTCTGGGGCCAACGTCCTGACTTTC
>TRBJ1-2|-|-|TRBV9
CASSGGTDAGHGYTF
TGTGCCAGCAGCGGGGGGACCGATGCGGGCCATGGCTACACCTTC
>TRBJ1-3|-|once|TRBV7-2
CASALGGASGNTIYF
TGTGCCAGCGCCCTCGGGGGGGCCTCTGGAAACACCATATATTTT
>TRBJ2-7|-|-|TRBV4-1
CASSPPGYEQYF
TGCGCCAGCAGCCCACCGGGGTACGAGCAGTACTTC
>TRBJ2-7|-|-|TRBV5-4
CATRRAPGGEQYF
TGTGCCACTCGGCGGGCTCCTGGGGGGGAGCAGTACTTC
>TRBJ2-7|TRBD1|-|TRBV4-3
CASSQSRDRGRDGYEQYF
TGCGCCAGCAGCCAGAGCCGGGACAGGGGGCGGGACGGCTACGAGCAGTACTTC
>TRBJ2-3|-|-|TRBV5-4
CASSLWGTDVGTDTQYF
TGTGCCAGCAGCTTGTGGGGTACGGACGTGGGCACAGATACGCAGTATTTT
>TRBJ2-6|-|-|TRBV7-9
CASSLSWQGKANVLTF
TGTGCCAGCAGCTTATCTTGGCAGGGGAAGGCCAACGTCCTGACTTTC
>TRBJ1-4|TRBD1|-|TRBV14
CASSHWDRGEKLFF
TGTGCCAGCAGCCATTGGGACAGAGGTGAAAAACTGTTTTTT
>TRBJ1-2|-|-|TRBV9
CASSVAIGGLRYGYTF
TGTGCCAGCAGCGTAGCGATTGGGGGCCTGCGGTATGGCTACACCTTC
>TRBJ2-1|-|-|TRBV18
CASSPGAGDEQFF
TGTGCCAGCTCACCGGGGGCAGGAGATGAGCAGTTCTTC
>TRBJ1-1|-|-|TRBV6-5
CASNPMGLNTEAFF
TGTGCCAGCAACCCCATGGGGCTGAACACTGAAGCTTTCTTT
>TRBJ2-7|-|-|TRBV7-6
CASSPRQSYEQYF
TGTGCCAGCAGCCCCCGCCAGTCCTACGAGCAGTACTTC
>TRBJ1-2|-|-|TRBV5-6
CASSFSPEVRAYGYTF
TGTGCCAGCAGCTTCTCCCCTGAGGTGAGGGCCTATGGCTACACCTTC
>TRBJ2-2|-|-|TRBV6-5
CASRPATGELFF
TGTGCCAGCAGGCCTGCCACCGGGGAGCTGTTTTTT
>TRBJ1-1|-|-|TRBV29-1
CSVEPIDEAALPTEAFF
TGCAGCGTTGAACCCATTGATGAGGCTGCCCTTCCTACTGAAGCTTTCTTT
>TRBJ2-7|TRBD2|-|TRBV9
CASSTAGTSGYEQYF
TGTGCCAGCAGCACCGCCGGGACTAGTGGTTACGAGCAGTACTTC
>TRBJ2-5|-|-|TRBV28
CASSDDRRPWETQYF
TGTGCCAGCAGTGATGACAGGAGGCCGTGGGAGACCCAGTACTTC
>TRBJ2-5|-|-|TRBV2
CASSEALVTPRAQYF
TGTGCCAGCAGTGAGGCCCTGGTGACACCCCGGGCCCAGTACTTC
>TRBJ2-1|-|-|TRBV19
CASSLPAARRFGEQFF
TGTGCCAGTAGTCTCCCAGCGGCGCGGAGGTTTGGTGAGCAGTTCTTC
>TRBJ2-3|-|-|TRBV7-9
CASSLVRETDTQYF
TGTGCCAGCAGCTTAGTAAGGGAGACAGATACGCAGTATTTT